Here is one T cell receptor beta chain with its context. Its antigen is as yet unknown. V lost 2 bases, J lost 5 bases, and 9 bases lay in between. The CDR3 runs to 13 residues. Germline CDR1 reads ENHRY; CDR2 reads SYGVKD. The sample belongs to a study of blood T cells in healthy people across ages. Overall study results and limits: With naive T cell percentage, TCR beta diversity showed a strong correlation. Those diversity estimates obtained from one million T cells were thought to be underestimates.

Using a J-beta primer mix together with a sample-barcoded 5' primer, a second PCR was run for roughly 7 to 11 cycles. Each CDR3 protein gets one entry after TCRdb re-called the 5' RACE reads with MiXCR. The sample has about 1.1 million distinct CDR3 sequences; around two fifths are singletons. The sequenced material came from blood. V gene TRBV10-3 combines with J gene TRBJ2-5; weak D call: TRBD2 (5 bases). The clonotype comes from a man aged 18 to 29 in good health. The CDR3 DNA is TGTGCCATCAGTGAGAACCCGGGGGAGACCCAGTACTTC. It yields the protein CAISENPGETQYF.